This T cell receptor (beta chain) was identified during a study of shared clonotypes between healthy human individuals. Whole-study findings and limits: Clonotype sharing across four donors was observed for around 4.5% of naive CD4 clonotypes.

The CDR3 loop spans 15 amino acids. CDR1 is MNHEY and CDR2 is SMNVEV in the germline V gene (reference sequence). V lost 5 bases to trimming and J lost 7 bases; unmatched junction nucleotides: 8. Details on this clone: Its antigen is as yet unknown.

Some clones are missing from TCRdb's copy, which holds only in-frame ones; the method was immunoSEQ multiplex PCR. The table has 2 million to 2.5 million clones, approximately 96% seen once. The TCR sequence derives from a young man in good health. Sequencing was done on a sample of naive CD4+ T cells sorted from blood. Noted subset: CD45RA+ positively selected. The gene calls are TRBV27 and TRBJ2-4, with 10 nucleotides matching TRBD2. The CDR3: CASSPAGGPWNIQYF. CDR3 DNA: TGTGCCAGCAGTCCAGCGGGAGGGCCTTGGAACATTCAGTACTTC.